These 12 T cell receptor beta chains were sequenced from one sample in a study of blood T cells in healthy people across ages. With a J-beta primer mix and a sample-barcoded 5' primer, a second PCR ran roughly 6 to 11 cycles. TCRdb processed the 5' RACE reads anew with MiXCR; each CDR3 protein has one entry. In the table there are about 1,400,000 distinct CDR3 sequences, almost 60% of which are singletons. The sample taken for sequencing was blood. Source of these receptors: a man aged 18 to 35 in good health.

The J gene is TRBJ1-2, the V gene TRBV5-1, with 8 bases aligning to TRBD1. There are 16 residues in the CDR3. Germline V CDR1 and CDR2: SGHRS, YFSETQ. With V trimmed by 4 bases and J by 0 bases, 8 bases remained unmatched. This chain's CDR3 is CASSRDPQGANYGYTF. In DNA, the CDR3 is TGCGCCAGCAGCCGGGACCCACAGGGGGCTAACTATGGCTACACCTTC.

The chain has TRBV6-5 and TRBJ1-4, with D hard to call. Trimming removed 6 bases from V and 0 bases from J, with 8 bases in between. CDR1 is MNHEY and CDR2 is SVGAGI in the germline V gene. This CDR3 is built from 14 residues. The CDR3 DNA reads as TGTGCCAGCAGCCGGGCCGCAACTAATGAAAAACTGTTTTTT. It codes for CASSRAATNEKLFF.

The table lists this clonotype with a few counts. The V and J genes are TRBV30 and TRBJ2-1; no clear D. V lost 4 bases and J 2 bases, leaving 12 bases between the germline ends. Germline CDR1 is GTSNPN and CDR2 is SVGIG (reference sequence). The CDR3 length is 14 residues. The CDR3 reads CAWKPDLTYNEQFF. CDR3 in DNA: TGTGCCTGGAAACCTGACCTAACCTACAATGAGCAGTTCTTC.

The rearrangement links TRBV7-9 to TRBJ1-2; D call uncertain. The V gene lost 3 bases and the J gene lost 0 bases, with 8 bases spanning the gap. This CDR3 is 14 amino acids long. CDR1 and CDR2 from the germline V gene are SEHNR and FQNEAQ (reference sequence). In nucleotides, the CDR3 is TGTGCCAGCAGCTTTGAGTTTCCTAACTATGGCTACACCTTC. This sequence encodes CASSFEFPNYGYTF.

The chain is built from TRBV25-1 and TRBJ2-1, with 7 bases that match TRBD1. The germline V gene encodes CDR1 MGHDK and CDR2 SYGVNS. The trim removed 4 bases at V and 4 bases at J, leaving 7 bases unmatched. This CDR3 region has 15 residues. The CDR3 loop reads CASSVDRMVYNEQFF. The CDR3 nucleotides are TGTGCCAGCAGTGTGGACAGGATGGTATACAATGAGCAGTTCTTC.

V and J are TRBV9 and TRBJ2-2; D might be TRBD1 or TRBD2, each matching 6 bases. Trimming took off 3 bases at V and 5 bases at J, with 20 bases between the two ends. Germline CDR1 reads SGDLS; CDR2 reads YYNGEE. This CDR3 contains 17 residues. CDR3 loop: CASSARVQGGLTGELFF. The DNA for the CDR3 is TGTGCCAGCAGCGCGCGGGTACAGGGAGGTTTGACCGGGGAGCTGTTTTTT.

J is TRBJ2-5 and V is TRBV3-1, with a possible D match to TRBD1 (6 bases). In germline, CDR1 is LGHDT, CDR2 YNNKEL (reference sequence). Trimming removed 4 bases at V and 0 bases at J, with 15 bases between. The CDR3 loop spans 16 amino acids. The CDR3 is CASSPTRTAYQETQYF. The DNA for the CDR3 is TGTGCCAGCAGCCCTACTCGGACAGCGTACCAAGAGACCCAGTACTTC.

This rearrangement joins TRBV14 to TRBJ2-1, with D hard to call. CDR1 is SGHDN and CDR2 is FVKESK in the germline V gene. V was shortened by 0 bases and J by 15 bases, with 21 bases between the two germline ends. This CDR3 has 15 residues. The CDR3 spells CASSQDQVHYSAMFF. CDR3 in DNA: TGTGCCAGCAGCCAAGATCAGGTACATTATTCGGCTATGTTCTTC.

Written as DNA, the CDR3 is TGTGCCAGCAGCTGGTCGCAGGGGAAGGACTATGGCTACACCTTC. Translating it yields CASSWSQGKDYGYTF. V usage is TRBV4-2 and J usage is TRBJ1-2; perhaps TRBD1 as D (6 bases). The V gene lost 5 bases and the J gene lost 3 bases, with 16 bases spanning the gap. Germline V gene sequence: CDR1 LGHNA, CDR2 YNFKEQ. The CDR3 consists of 15 residues.

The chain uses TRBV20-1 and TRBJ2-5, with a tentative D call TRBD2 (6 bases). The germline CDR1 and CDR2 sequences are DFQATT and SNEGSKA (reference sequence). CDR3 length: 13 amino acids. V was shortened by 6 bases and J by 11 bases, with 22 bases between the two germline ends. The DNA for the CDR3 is TGCAGTGCGTCGACGTCTAAAGGGACTGAGCAGTACTTC. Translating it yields CSASTSKGTEQYF.

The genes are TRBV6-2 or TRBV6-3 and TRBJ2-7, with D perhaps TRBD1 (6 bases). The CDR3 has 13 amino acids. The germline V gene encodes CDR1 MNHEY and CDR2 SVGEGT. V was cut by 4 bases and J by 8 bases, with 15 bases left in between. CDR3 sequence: CASSWPGHSKQYF. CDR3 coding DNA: TGTGCCAGCAGTTGGCCGGGACACAGTAAGCAGTACTTC.

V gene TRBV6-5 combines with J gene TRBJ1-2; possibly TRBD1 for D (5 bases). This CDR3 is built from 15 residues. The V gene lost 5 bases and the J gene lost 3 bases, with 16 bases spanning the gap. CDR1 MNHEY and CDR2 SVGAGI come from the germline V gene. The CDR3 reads CASSRLGRAHYGYTF. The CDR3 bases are TGTGCCAGCAGTCGACTCGGCAGGGCCCACTATGGCTACACCTTC.